One sample yielded the 7 T cell receptor beta chains listed below, sequenced in a study of control samples from healthy donors and cancer patients. The method was immunoSEQ multiplex PCR; TCRdb's version includes in-frame clones alone and lacks a portion of them. The sample lists about 170,000 clones, around 93% occurring once. Sample: blood. These receptors came from a woman aged 55-69 years in good health.

The V and J genes are TRBV11-2 and TRBJ1-2; D may be TRBD1 (6 bases). Germline loops: CDR1 SGHAT, CDR2 FQNNGV. Between the trimmed V and J ends, which lost 5 bases and 7 bases, there was a span of 17 bases. This CDR3 contains 14 residues. DNA of the CDR3: TGTGCCAGCAGCCCGACCGGGACACTCCGTGGCTACACCTTC. It encodes CASSPTGTLRGYTF.

This sequence joins TRBV19 and TRBJ2-7; D perhaps matches TRBD1 (6 bases). Germline lookup yields CDR1 LNHDA and CDR2 SQIVND (reference sequence). The CDR3 spans 17 residues. Trimming left V 3 bases short and J 0 bases short, with 18 bases between. This CDR3 is CASSILIRPGVSYEQYF. The CDR3 DNA follows: TGTGCCAGTAGTATTCTCATCCGGCCAGGGGTCTCCTACGAGCAGTACTTC.

V and J are TRBV7-9 and TRBJ1-5; D is undetermined. Germline lookup yields CDR1 SEHNR and CDR2 FQNEAQ (reference sequence). V was clipped by 5 bases and J by 2 bases, with 7 bases between them. The CDR3 extends over 13 amino acids. Here the CDR3 reads CASSLTGNQPQHF. In nucleotides, the CDR3 is TGTGCCAGCAGCCTAACTGGCAATCAGCCCCAGCATTTT. The whole variable domain, remainder taken from reference TRBV7-9 and TRBJ1-5, is DTGVSQNPRHKITKRGQNVTFRCDPISEHNRLYWYRQTLGQGPEFLTYFQNEAQLEKSRLLSDRFSAERPKGSFSTLEIQRTEQGDSAMYLCASSLTGNQPQHFGDGTRLSIL.

The chain is built from TRBV12-5 and TRBJ1-1; possible D gene TRBD1, 6 bases. Deletions cut 4 bases from V and 0 bases from J, with 21 bases between. CDR1 and CDR2 (germline): LGHNT, FRNRAP. The CDR3 spans 18 residues. This chain's CDR3 is CASGSLAWGGRLNTEAFF. The CDR3 DNA reads TGTGCTAGTGGTTCCCTTGCGTGGGGGGGGCGCCTGAACACTGAAGCTTTCTTT.

This chain connects TRBV4-2 to TRBJ1-5; tentative D call: TRBD1 (5 bases). Trimming removed 1 base from V and 7 bases from J, with 11 bases in between. CDR3 size: 14 residues. Germline CDR1 reads LGHNA; CDR2 reads YNFKEQ. The CDR3 sequence is CASSQVLGEQPQHF. DNA for the CDR3: TGTGCCAGCAGCCAAGTCCTAGGGGAGCAGCCCCAGCATTTT.

The J gene is TRBJ1-4, the V gene TRBV6-4; 7 bases fit TRBD1. J was trimmed by 0 bases and V by 4 bases; bases with no gene match: 14. CDR1 and CDR2 from the germline V gene are MRHNA and SNTAGT. The CDR3 is 19 amino acids. The CDR3 coding sequence is TGTGCCAGCAGTGTCCGGGACAGCAATTCTTACGCAACTAATGAAAAACTGTTTTTT. This gives the protein CASSVRDSNSYATNEKLFF.

The CDR3 here is CASRPTWGEQFF. CDR3 nucleotide sequence: TGTGCCAGCAGACCGACTTGGGGTGAGCAGTTCTTC. The chain has TRBV6-6 and TRBJ2-1; D not resolved. Trimming left V 6 bases short and J 9 bases short, with 12 bases between. Germline assignment: CDR1 MNHNY and CDR2 SVGAGI (reference sequence). There are 12 residues in the CDR3.